This T cell receptor beta chain is drawn from a study of cytomegalovirus exposure and HLA in healthy donors. General study findings and limits: The authors confirmed in vitro that three CMV-associated chains were specific for CMV antigens. Presence/absence analyses supposed approximately even sequencing depth among donors.

Points on this clone: Its specificity is not known.

Researchers ran the PCR with 60 Vbeta and 13 Jbeta primers. Data came from immunoSEQ multiplex PCR; TCRdb stores just in-frame clones and leaves some out. Of about 160,000 clones in the sample, roughly 84% were seen once. When sampled, the donors appeared nominally healthy, though they likely had unrecorded immune exposures. This clonotype originated in a man aged 25 to 40 in good health and CMV-seronegative. The sequenced sample consisted of PBMCs.

The CDR3 loop is CASSDNRQGGGELFF. CDR3 bases: TGTGCCAGCAGTGATAACCGACAGGGCGGCGGGGAGCTGTTTTTT. This chain joins TRBV2 and TRBJ2-2; 7 bases are shared with TRBD1. Germline V gene data show CDR1 as SNHLY and CDR2 as FYNNEI. CDR3 length equals 15 residues. V was pared by 3 bases and J by 7 bases, with 8 bases of the junction left unmatched.